The rows below give T cell receptor beta chains drawn from one sample of a study of beta chain features in type 1 diabetes. Measured with immunoSEQ multiplex PCR; TCRdb has only the in-frame clones, and not every one. The sample lists some 160,000 clones, 9% to 10% occurring once. The material sequenced was central memory CD4+ T cells from blood. These receptors originate from a woman in her 30s with type 1 diabetes. Both conserved end residues are part of each CDR3. The D gene is left open where the match is weak. Some rows have no size entry. The others give once, few or many, or a class for an expanded clone.

- - TRBJ2-7 TRBV7-9 TGTGCCAGCAGCTTAGATTCGGGGTTTACCTACGAGCAGTACTTC CASSLDSGFTYEQYF
few TRBD1 TRBJ1-5 TRBV30 TGTGCCTGTTCTCAGGGGGCCGATCAGCCCCAGCATTTT CACSQGADQPQHF
few - TRBJ2-2 TRBV27 TGTGCCAGCAGTTCCCCCGGGGTCCCCGGGGAGCTGTTTTTT CASSSPGVPGELFF
- TRBD2 TRBJ2-7 TRBV4-1 TGCGCCAGCAGCCAAGAAGGCGGGAGGGCCACAACCCCCTACGAGCAGTACTTC CASSQEGGRATTPYEQYF
- - TRBJ1-5 TRBV7-9 TGTGCCAGCAGCTTCCAGGGAGGTCAGCCCCAGCATTTT CASSFQGGQPQHF
few - TRBJ1-4 TRBV7-8 TGTGCCAGCAGCCCCGCCGGGAAACCTGAAAAACTGTTTTTT CASSPAGKPEKLFF
- TRBD1 TRBJ1-1 TRBV6-5 TGTGCCAGCAGTTACCATGGACAGGGGGGGACTGAAGCTTTCTTT CASSYHGQGGTEAFF
- - TRBJ2-7 TRBV11-1 TGTGCCAGCAGCTTAGAGGCGGTCTACGAGCAGTACTTC CASSLEAVYEQYF
- - TRBJ2-1 TRBV6-4 TGTGCCAGCCCCCAGACAGACCTCAGCTCCTACAATGAGCAGTTCTTC CASPQTDLSSYNEQFF
few TRBD1 TRBJ1-1 TRBV19 TGTGCCAGTACCACAGGGGGCAGAGTGGTGAACACTGAAGCTTTCTTT CASTTGGRVVNTEAFF
few - TRBJ1-2 TRBV28 TGTGCCAGCAGTCCAGAAGACTATGGCTACACCTTC CASSPEDYGYTF
- - TRBJ2-2 TRBV7-3 TGTGCCAGCAGCTTCGGGGTAAACACCGGGGAGCTGTTTTTT CASSFGVNTGELFF
- - TRBJ1-5 TRBV28 TGTGCCAGCAGGAAGCCCGACACGTATCAGCCCCAGCATTTT CASRKPDTYQPQHF
few - TRBJ2-7 TRBV2 - CASSSSIAGGEQYF
- - TRBJ1-2 TRBV6-5 TGTGCCAGCAGTTACCCCGCGGCCTATGGCTACACCTTC CASSYPAAYGYTF
- TRBD2 TRBJ2-7 TRBV30 TGTGCCTGGAGTGTACGTAGCGGGAGGGCCAAATACGAGCAGTACTTC CAWSVRSGRAKYEQYF
few TRBD1 TRBJ2-7 TRBV7-9 TGTGCCAGCAGCTGGGACAGGGGGCTAAGGGAGCAGTACTTC CASSWDRGLREQYF
- - TRBJ2-1 TRBV4-1 TGCGCCAGCAGCCGCATTGAAACTAGTTCCCATGAGCAGTTCTTC CASSRIETSSHEQFF
- - TRBJ1-4 TRBV2 TGTGCCAGCAGTGGTTCGGGGTCTGGAAGACTGTTTTTT CASSGSGSGRLFF
few - TRBJ1-2 TRBV7-9 TGTGCCAGCAGCTTACAGAGATCAGGGGGCTACACCTTC CASSLQRSGGYTF
- TRBD2 TRBJ2-5 TRBV4-1 TGCGCCAGCAGCCAAGAGGGAGGGGTGACCCAGTACTTC CASSQEGGVTQYF
few - TRBJ1-1 TRBV29-1 TGCAGCGTCCCCCATCGGGGGGTGAACACTGAAGCTTTCTTT CSVPHRGVNTEAFF
- - TRBJ2-5 TRBV28 TGTGCCAGCAGGCGGGCCACAGAGACCCAGTACTTC CASRRATETQYF
- - TRBJ2-4 TRBV30 TGTGCCTGGAGTGGGGGGGGCGGGAAGGACATTCAGTACTTC CAWSGGGGKDIQYF
- TRBD1 TRBJ2-7 TRBV27 TGTGCCAGCAGACGGACAGGGGGCTACGAGCAGTACTTC CASRRTGGYEQYF
few - TRBJ1-2 TRBV11-2 TGTGCCAGCAGCTTAGGGACACGCACGGCTTACTATGGCTACACCTTC CASSLGTRTAYYGYTF
- - TRBJ1-1 TRBV7-9 TGTGCCAGCCGGAGCTTCAGGGGTCGGACTGAAGCTTTCTTT CASRSFRGRTEAFF
- TRBD2 TRBJ2-3 TRBV28 TGTGCCAGCAGTTGGGGGACTAGCGGCCCCACAGATACGCAGTATTTT CASSWGTSGPTDTQYF
- - TRBJ1-2 TRBV14 TGTGCCAGCAGCCAAGGCGGGTATGGCTACACCTTC CASSQGGYGYTF
few TRBD1 TRBJ2-1 TRBV5-1 TGCGCCAGCAGCTGGACAGGGGACAATGAGCAGTTCTTC CASSWTGDNEQFF
few TRBD1 TRBJ1-1 TRBV6-5 TGTGCCAGCAGCCGGGACAGGGAGAACACTGAAGCTTTCTTT CASSRDRENTEAFF
few TRBD1 TRBJ1-4 TRBV30 TGTGCCTGGACAGGGGGCGATGAAAAACTGTTTTTT CAWTGGDEKLFF
few - TRBJ1-1 TRBV30 TGTGTTTCGGACAGGAACACTGAAGCTTTCTTT CVSDRNTEAFF
- - TRBJ1-5 TRBV4-1 TGCGCCAGCAGCCAAGCAGGTGGATTTCCCCAGCATTTT CASSQAGGFPQHF
- - TRBJ2-5 TRBV19 TGTGCCACCAGAACGGGCCAGGGGAGTGGAGAGACCCAGTACTTC CATRTGQGSGETQYF
few - TRBJ2-7 TRBV7-9 TGTGCCAGCAGCCCCCAGAACTACGAGCAGTACTTC CASSPQNYEQYF
few - TRBJ2-1 TRBV2 TGTGCCAGCAGTCCCGGACAAGAGCAGTTCTTC CASSPGQEQFF
few - TRBJ1-3 TRBV6-6 TGTGCCAGCAGTCTACCCGACAGGAGTGGAAACACCATATATTTT CASSLPDRSGNTIYF
- - TRBJ1-2 TRBV19 TGTGCCAGTAAACCCGCACGGGGGTGGGATGGCTACACCTTC CASKPARGWDGYTF
- - TRBJ2-3 TRBV9 TGTGCCAGCACCTCGCCCAGGGGTCTCATCGAACACGATACGCAGTATTTT CASTSPRGLIEHDTQYF
few TRBD1 TRBJ2-4 TRBV7-8 TGTGCCAGCAGCCCGCGACAGGGCGCTCCCAAAAACATTCAGTACTTC CASSPRQGAPKNIQYF
- - TRBJ2-3 TRBV7-8 TGTGCCAGCAGGGTCAGGGAAAGCACAGATACGCAGTATTTT CASRVRESTDTQYF
- - TRBJ1-5 TRBV2 TGTGCCAGCAGTTTCATGGGGCTTAGCAGCCAGCCCCAGCATTTT CASSFMGLSSQPQHF
- - TRBJ2-1 TRBV5-6 TGTGCCAGCAGCTCCTGGGCCTCGCTCAATGAGCAGTTCTTC CASSSWASLNEQFF
- TRBD1 TRBJ2-7 TRBV7-3 TGTGCCAGCAGCTTAAACAGGGGCGGTGAGCAGTACTTC CASSLNRGGEQYF
few TRBD2 TRBJ2-5 TRBV30 TGTGCCTGGCTAGCGGGAGTGGGGGAGACCCAGTACTTC CAWLAGVGETQYF
- TRBD2 TRBJ2-5 TRBV7-3 TGTGCCAGCAGCTTAGGACTAGCGGGAGCGGAGACCCAGTACTTC CASSLGLAGAETQYF
few - TRBJ1-2 TRBV30 TGTGCCTGGAGCGAGGGTGCGGGCTATGGCTACACCTTC CAWSEGAGYGYTF
few TRBD2 TRBJ2-5 TRBV2 TGTGCCAGCAGCTGGACTAGCGGGGAAGAGACCCAGTACTTC CASSWTSGEETQYF
- - TRBJ2-5 TRBV7-6 TGTGCCAGCAGCCCTCGCGGGTTGGGCATGGGTGCCCAGTACTTC CASSPRGLGMGAQYF
- TRBD1 TRBJ1-1 TRBV25-1 TGTGCCAGCAGTGATCCAGGACAGGGAGACACTGAAGCTTTCTTT CASSDPGQGDTEAFF
few TRBD2 TRBJ2-1 TRBV7-7 TGTGCTAGCAGCCCTGGGACTAGCGGGAACAATGAGCAGTTCTTC CASSPGTSGNNEQFF
few TRBD1 TRBJ1-2 TRBV29-1 TGCAGCGGGATGACAGGGAACTATGGCTACACCTTC CSGMTGNYGYTF